The rows below give T cell receptor beta chains drawn from one sample of a study of shared clonotypes between healthy human individuals. The table came from immunoSEQ multiplex PCR; TCRdb's copy has only in-frame clones and leaves some out. Seen here are around 510,000 clones, about 96% observed once, and the top ten hold about 0.06%. Sequenced material: naive CD4+ T cells sorted from blood. The receptors originated from a young woman in good health. The CDR3 runs from the conserved cysteine through the conserved F or W. Fields, in order: J gene, clone size, V gene, D gene, CDR3 DNA, CDR3 protein. A D gene is named only where the DNA matches it firmly. Rows give clone size only sometimes, using once, few, many, or a class for an expanded clone.

J gene: TRBJ2-7; clone size: NA; V gene: TRBV6-5; D gene: NA; CDR3 DNA: TGTGCCAGCAGTTACTCGGGACTCGAGGACTACGAGCAGTACTTC; CDR3 protein: CASSYSGLEDYEQYF
J gene: TRBJ2-7; clone size: NA; V gene: TRBV27; D gene: TRBD2; CDR3 DNA: TGTGCCAGCAGTGTCACTAGCGGGAACACATTCTACGAGCAGTACTTC; CDR3 protein: CASSVTSGNTFYEQYF
J gene: TRBJ1-5; clone size: NA; V gene: TRBV30; D gene: NA; CDR3 DNA: TGTGCCTGGAGTGTACTGGATAGCAATCAGCCCCAGCATTTT; CDR3 protein: CAWSVLDSNQPQHF
J gene: TRBJ2-2; clone size: NA; V gene: TRBV19; D gene: NA; CDR3 DNA: TGTGCCAGTAGTATCGGGAGCGGAACCGGGGAGCTGTTTTTT; CDR3 protein: CASSIGSGTGELFF
J gene: TRBJ1-4; clone size: NA; V gene: TRBV28; D gene: TRBD1; CDR3 DNA: TGTGCCAGCAGTTTCCCTTTTTTACAGGGGCGGCGTGAAAAACTGTTTTTT; CDR3 protein: CASSFPFLQGRREKLFF
J gene: TRBJ1-2; clone size: once; V gene: TRBV19; D gene: TRBD1; CDR3 DNA: TGTGCCAGTAGTATCTCCGGGACAGAATATGGCTACACCTTC; CDR3 protein: CASSISGTEYGYTF
J gene: TRBJ2-5; clone size: NA; V gene: TRBV18; D gene: NA; CDR3 DNA: TGTGCCAGCTCAGTTTCTGGGCCCCAAGAGACCCAGTACTTC; CDR3 protein: CASSVSGPQETQYF
J gene: TRBJ2-7; clone size: NA; V gene: TRBV27; D gene: TRBD2; CDR3 DNA: TGTGCCAGCAGTTTATCGCCTAGCGGGGTAAGCTCCTACGAGCAGTACTTC; CDR3 protein: CASSLSPSGVSSYEQYF
J gene: TRBJ2-7; clone size: NA; V gene: TRBV27; D gene: NA; CDR3 DNA: TGTGCCAGCAGTCTGCTTAGTCCTAAAAACCCCTACGAGCAGTACTTC; CDR3 protein: CASSLLSPKNPYEQYF
J gene: TRBJ1-1; clone size: NA; V gene: TRBV7-2; D gene: TRBD1; CDR3 DNA: TGTGCCAGCAGCAGAAAGACAGGGGACCTCCGAGAAGCTTTCTTT; CDR3 protein: CASSRKTGDLREAFF
J gene: TRBJ2-7; clone size: NA; V gene: TRBV28; D gene: TRBD2; CDR3 DNA: TGTGCCAGCAGTTCCGGGACTAGCGGGAGGCGCGAGCAGTACTTC; CDR3 protein: CASSSGTSGRREQYF
J gene: TRBJ1-2; clone size: NA; V gene: TRBV18; D gene: TRBD1; CDR3 DNA: TGTGCCAGCTCACCACCCGGGACAGCATATGGCTACACCTTC; CDR3 protein: CASSPPGTAYGYTF
J gene: TRBJ1-3; clone size: NA; V gene: TRBV30; D gene: NA; CDR3 DNA: TGTGCCTGGAGTAGGACAACCTCAGGAAACACCATATATTTT; CDR3 protein: CAWSRTTSGNTIYF
J gene: TRBJ1-2; clone size: NA; V gene: TRBV28; D gene: NA; CDR3 DNA: TGTGCCAGCAGTTTCTTGCAGGCGTACGGCTACACCTTC; CDR3 protein: CASSFLQAYGYTF
J gene: TRBJ2-7; clone size: NA; V gene: TRBV28; D gene: TRBD2; CDR3 DNA: TGTGCCAGCTCGACTAGCGTGTACGAGCAGTACTTC; CDR3 protein: CASSTSVYEQYF
J gene: TRBJ1-1; clone size: NA; V gene: TRBV28; D gene: NA; CDR3 DNA: TGTGCCAGCAGTGAACAGGGTATTCTGGGCACTGAAGCTTTCTTT; CDR3 protein: CASSEQGILGTEAFF
J gene: TRBJ2-7; clone size: once; V gene: TRBV6-6; D gene: NA; CDR3 DNA: TGTGCCAGCAAAGTAGGGCAGGCTGTCTACGAGCAGTACTTC; CDR3 protein: CASKVGQAVYEQYF
J gene: TRBJ2-2; clone size: NA; V gene: TRBV9; D gene: TRBD2; CDR3 DNA: TGTGCCAGCAGCGCGCCGAGGCGGACCGGGACTAGCGGGAGTCGCACCGGGGAGCTGTTTTTT; CDR3 protein: CASSAPRRTGTSGSRTGELFF
J gene: TRBJ1-5; clone size: NA; V gene: TRBV19; D gene: TRBD1; CDR3 DNA: TGTGCCAGTAGTACAACAGGGGGCAATCAGCCCCAGCATTTT; CDR3 protein: CASSTTGGNQPQHF
J gene: TRBJ2-4; clone size: NA; V gene: TRBV5-1; D gene: TRBD2; CDR3 DNA: TGCGCCAGCAGCTTGGAACGGGGGGACATTCAGTACTTC; CDR3 protein: CASSLERGDIQYF
J gene: TRBJ2-6; clone size: NA; V gene: TRBV7-9; D gene: TRBD1; CDR3 DNA: TGTGCCAGCAGCATACGACGGACAGGGGGCTCTGGGGCCAACGTCCTGACTTTC; CDR3 protein: CASSIRRTGGSGANVLTF
J gene: TRBJ2-7; clone size: once; V gene: TRBV19; D gene: TRBD1; CDR3 DNA: TGTGCCACCACAGGGGACGAATCCTACGAGCAGTACTTC; CDR3 protein: CATTGDESYEQYF
J gene: TRBJ2-7; clone size: NA; V gene: TRBV5-1; D gene: TRBD2; CDR3 DNA: TGCGCCAGCAGCTTTGGTTCTAGCGGGGGCTACGAGCAGTACTTC; CDR3 protein: CASSFGSSGGYEQYF
J gene: TRBJ2-1; clone size: NA; V gene: TRBV7-3; D gene: NA; CDR3 DNA: TGTGCCAGCAGCCCCGGAGGGGGCGATGAGCAGTTCTTC; CDR3 protein: CASSPGGGDEQFF
J gene: TRBJ2-2; clone size: NA; V gene: TRBV28; D gene: NA; CDR3 DNA: TGTGCCAGCAGTTTGCCCCAGCCCAGTTGGTCCGGGGAGCTGTTTTTT; CDR3 protein: CASSLPQPSWSGELFF
J gene: TRBJ1-1; clone size: NA; V gene: TRBV19; D gene: NA; CDR3 DNA: TGTGCCAGTAGACCGGGCCCCGGGGACACTGAAGCTTTCTTT; CDR3 protein: CASRPGPGDTEAFF
J gene: TRBJ2-7; clone size: NA; V gene: TRBV6-5; D gene: TRBD1; CDR3 DNA: TGTGCCAGCAGTTTAGAGGACAGGGTGGGCGAGCAGTACTTC; CDR3 protein: CASSLEDRVGEQYF
J gene: TRBJ2-5; clone size: NA; V gene: TRBV6-1; D gene: NA; CDR3 DNA: TGTGCCAGCAGGGACCCGGGGGAGACCCAGTACTTC; CDR3 protein: CASRDPGETQYF
J gene: TRBJ2-1; clone size: NA; V gene: TRBV5-6; D gene: TRBD2; CDR3 DNA: TGTGCCAGCAGATCGGGAGGACTAGCGGGGTACAATGAGCAGTTCTTC; CDR3 protein: CASRSGGLAGYNEQFF
J gene: TRBJ2-1; clone size: NA; V gene: TRBV28; D gene: NA; CDR3 DNA: TGTGCCAGCAGTCCCGAACTAGGTAACAATGAGCAGTTCTTC; CDR3 protein: CASSPELGNNEQFF
J gene: TRBJ1-2; clone size: NA; V gene: TRBV20-1; D gene: NA; CDR3 DNA: TGCAGTGCTAGTGGGGGTGGCTACACCTTC; CDR3 protein: CSASGGGYTF
J gene: TRBJ1-2; clone size: NA; V gene: TRBV18; D gene: TRBD1; CDR3 DNA: TGTGCCAGCTCACCGCCGGGGACAGGCCCCTATGGCTACACCTTC; CDR3 protein: CASSPPGTGPYGYTF
J gene: TRBJ1-1; clone size: NA; V gene: TRBV10-3; D gene: NA; CDR3 DNA: TGTGCCATCAGTGAGGGACAGATGAACACTGAAGCTTTCTTT; CDR3 protein: CAISEGQMNTEAFF
J gene: TRBJ2-7; clone size: NA; V gene: TRBV18; D gene: NA; CDR3 DNA: TGTGCCAGCTCAACCCAGGACGGTTCCTACGAGCAGTACTTC; CDR3 protein: CASSTQDGSYEQYF
J gene: TRBJ1-4; clone size: NA; V gene: TRBV30; D gene: NA; CDR3 DNA: TGTGCCTGGAGGGGGACGGGAAGTAACGAAAAACTGTTTTTT; CDR3 protein: CAWRGTGSNEKLFF
J gene: TRBJ1-1; clone size: NA; V gene: TRBV28; D gene: TRBD1; CDR3 DNA: TGTGCCAGCAGAGGGACAGGGGGCTGGACTGAAGCTTTCTTT; CDR3 protein: CASRGTGGWTEAFF
J gene: TRBJ1-1; clone size: NA; V gene: TRBV15; D gene: NA; CDR3 DNA: TGTGCCACCAGCAAGGATCCAGTCGGGTCCACTGAAGCTTTCTTT; CDR3 protein: CATSKDPVGSTEAFF
J gene: TRBJ2-2; clone size: NA; V gene: TRBV5-1; D gene: NA; CDR3 DNA: TGCGCCAGCAGCATACCAGGGGTTGGGAACACCGGGGAGCTGTTTTTT; CDR3 protein: CASSIPGVGNTGELFF
J gene: TRBJ2-1; clone size: NA; V gene: TRBV11-1; D gene: NA; CDR3 DNA: TGTGCCAGCAGCTTGGACAGCGGTGAGCAGTTCTTC; CDR3 protein: CASSLDSGEQFF
J gene: TRBJ2-6; clone size: NA; V gene: TRBV28; D gene: NA; CDR3 DNA: TGTGCCAGCGCCGATGTCTTCTCTGGGGCCAACGTCCTGACTTTC; CDR3 protein: CASADVFSGANVLTF
J gene: TRBJ1-3; clone size: NA; V gene: TRBV15; D gene: NA; CDR3 DNA: TGTGCCACCAGCAGAGATCGGGGGCACTCTGGAAACACCATATATTTT; CDR3 protein: CATSRDRGHSGNTIYF
J gene: TRBJ2-3; clone size: NA; V gene: TRBV18; D gene: TRBD2; CDR3 DNA: TGTGCCAGCTCACCACCTAATTTTCTAGCGGGAGTGCCAGATACGCAGTATTTT; CDR3 protein: CASSPPNFLAGVPDTQYF
J gene: TRBJ2-3; clone size: NA; V gene: TRBV29-1; D gene: TRBD2; CDR3 DNA: TGCAGCTTCCGGGAGGAGATCTCTAGCACAGATACGCAGTATTTT; CDR3 protein: CSFREEISSTDTQYF
J gene: TRBJ2-6; clone size: NA; V gene: TRBV6-5; D gene: NA; CDR3 DNA: TGTGCCAGCAGTTTTCGGAGCTCTGGGGCCAACGTCCTGACTTTC; CDR3 protein: CASSFRSSGANVLTF
J gene: TRBJ1-2; clone size: NA; V gene: TRBV19; D gene: NA; CDR3 DNA: TGTGCCAGTAGTATAGGTGGCGGCCCATATGGCTACACCTTC; CDR3 protein: CASSIGGGPYGYTF